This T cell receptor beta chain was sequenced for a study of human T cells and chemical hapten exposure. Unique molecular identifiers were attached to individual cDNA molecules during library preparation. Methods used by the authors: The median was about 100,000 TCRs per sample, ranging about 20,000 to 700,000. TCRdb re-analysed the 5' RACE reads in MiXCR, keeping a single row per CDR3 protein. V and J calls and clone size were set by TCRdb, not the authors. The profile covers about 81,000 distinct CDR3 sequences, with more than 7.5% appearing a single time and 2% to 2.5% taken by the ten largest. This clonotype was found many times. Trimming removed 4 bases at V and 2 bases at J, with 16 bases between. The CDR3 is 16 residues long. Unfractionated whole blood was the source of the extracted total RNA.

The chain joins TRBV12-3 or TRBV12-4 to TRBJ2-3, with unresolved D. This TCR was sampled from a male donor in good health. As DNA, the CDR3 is TGTGCCAGCAGTTCCCGGACCGAAGGTGACACAGATACGCAGTATTTT. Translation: CASSSRTEGDTDTQYF.